A single sample gave rise to the 26 T cell receptor beta chains below, sequenced in a study of coeliac disease. Assay: immunoSEQ multiplex PCR; the TCRdb copy retains only in-frame clones and omits some. The data show around 3,400 clones, around half seen once. Sequenced material: intraepithelial lymphocytes from the gut. All receptors derive from a woman between 65 and 79 years old with celiac disease.

This clone was picked up a small number of times. The J gene is TRBJ2-2, the V gene TRBV11-3; D might be TRBD1 (6 bases). Germline CDR1 and CDR2: SGHNT and YENEEA. The V end was cut by 3 bases, the J end by 10 bases, with 9 bases between. The CDR3 has 12 residues. The CDR3 nucleotides are TGTGCCAGCAGCTTTCAGGGGATGGAGCTGTTTTTT. Translation: CASSFQGMELFF.

The chain has TRBV9 and TRBJ2-7; 7 positions agree with TRBD1. Germline V gives CDR1 SGDLS, CDR2 YYNGEE. The CDR3 length is 14 residues. V shed 2 bases, J shed 6 bases, and the junction held 8 bases outside the gene matches. CDR3 bases: TGTGCCAGCAGCGTTAAAATGACAGGGACCGAGCAGTACTTC. Encoded protein: CASSVKMTGTEQYF. Looking up the rest from reference TRBV9 and TRBJ2-7 gives the full variable domain: DSGVTQTPKHLITATGQRVTLRCSPRSGDLSVYWYQQSLDQGLQFLIQYYNGEERAKGNILERFSAQQFPDLHSELNLSSLELGDSALYFCASSVKMTGTEQYFGPGTRLTVT.

The rearrangement uses TRBV27 and TRBJ2-7; D possibly corresponds to TRBD2 (5 bases). The V and J ends lost 6 bases and 5 bases respectively, with 14 bases between them. The CDR3 is made up of 13 amino acids. CDR1 MNHEY and CDR2 SMNVEV come from the germline V gene (reference sequence). This chain's CDR3 is CASSPTPGNEQYF. CDR3 in DNA: TGTGCCAGCAGCCCGACTCCGGGAAACGAGCAGTACTTC.

This clone was counted only a few times. The V gene is TRBV4-3, the J gene TRBJ1-4; 8 bases are shared with TRBD1. V trimming: 2 bases; J trimming: 8 bases; junction bases outside the gene matches: 4. Germline values: CDR1 LGHNA, CDR2 YSLEER. This CDR3 is built from 14 residues. In DNA, the CDR3 is TGCGCCAGCAGCCAACGCAGGGGGCTGGAAAAACTGTTTTTT. Translated, it gives CASSQRRGLEKLFF.

This clone has only a few counts. This sequence joins TRBV7-6 and TRBJ1-2; D is undetermined. CDR1 SGHVS and CDR2 FNYEAQ come from the germline V gene. V was shortened by 5 bases and J by 5 bases, with 9 bases between the two germline ends. This CDR3 has 12 amino acids. The CDR3 coding sequence is TGTGCCAGCAGCCCGGCGGATTATGGCTACACCTTC. Residues: CASSPADYGYTF. The whole variable domain, filled in from reference TRBV7-6 and TRBJ1-2, reads GAGVSQSPRYKVTKRGQDVALRCDPISGHVSLYWYRQALGQGPEFLTYFNYEAQQDKSGLPNDRFSAERPEGSISTLTIQRTEQRDSAMYRCASSPADYGYTFGSGTRLTVV.

V gene TRBV7-2 combines with J gene TRBJ2-7; 7 bases fit TRBD1. The CDR3 covers 15 residues. The J segment lost 2 bases and the V segment lost 5 bases, leaving 9 bases of the junction unmatched. CDR1 is SGHTA and CDR2 is FQGNSA in the germline V gene. The DNA for the CDR3 is TGTGCCAGCAGCCCTAACAGGGGACCCACCTACGAGCAGTACTTC. Translation: CASSPNRGPTYEQYF.

This clone is large. This CDR3 is CASSYSGNTYEQYF. The CDR3 region has the DNA TGCGCCAGCAGCTACTCGGGTAATACCTACGAGCAGTACTTC. V is TRBV5-1 and J is TRBJ2-7, with unresolved D. Germline V lookup: CDR1 SGHRS, CDR2 YFSETQ. V was cut by 3 bases and J by 2 bases, with 12 bases left in between. There are 14 residues in the CDR3.

This chain uses TRBV6-5 with TRBJ2-7; D unresolved. The V end lost 2 bases, the J end lost 5 bases, and 13 bases lay between the germline ends. The CDR3 is 14 amino acids. Germline V gives CDR1 MNHEY, CDR2 SVGAGI. CDR3 residues: CASSYGQSLDEQYF. CDR3 nucleotide sequence: TGTGCCAGCAGTTACGGGCAGTCCCTCGACGAGCAGTACTTC.

Within the sample, this clone is medium-sized. The chain uses TRBV4-3 and TRBJ2-7; D unresolved. Germline V lookup: CDR1 LGHNA, CDR2 YSLEER. The V and J ends lost 2 bases and 2 bases respectively, with 7 bases between them. CDR3 length: 13 amino acids. Here the CDR3 reads CASSQPVAYEQYF. Here the CDR3 DNA reads TGCGCCAGCAGCCAACCGGTAGCCTACGAGCAGTACTTC.

The V call is TRBV29-1, the J call TRBJ2-5; unclear D gene. Per the germline V gene, CDR1 is SQVTM and CDR2 is ANQGSEA. The V end lost 5 bases, the J end lost 3 bases, and 16 bases lay between the germline ends. The CDR3 length is 14 residues. CDR3 sequence reads: CSVTDNRNEETQYF. CDR3 sequence (DNA): TGCAGCGTTACGGATAACAGAAATGAAGAGACCCAGTACTTC.

This clone was observed a handful of times. The genes are TRBV6-5 and TRBJ2-7; TRBD1 aligns across 8 bases. Germline lookup yields CDR1 MNHEY and CDR2 SVGAGI. The length of the CDR3 is 15 residues. Germline trimming cut 4 bases from V and 5 bases from J; bases unmatched to any gene: 10. CDR3 residues: CASSSGTGPWDEQYF. CDR3 coding DNA: TGTGCCAGCAGTTCTGGGACAGGTCCTTGGGACGAGCAGTACTTC.

This sequence joins TRBV27 and TRBJ2-1, with 9 bases aligning to TRBD2. J was trimmed by 12 bases and V by 5 bases; bases with no gene match: 8. CDR1 and CDR2 from the germline V gene are MNHEY and SMNVEV (reference sequence). The CDR3 spans 13 residues. The CDR3 reads CASSAGGPGGQFF. CDR3 bases: TGTGCCAGCAGTGCGGGGGGGCCGGGTGGGCAGTTCTTC.

This clone was observed a few times. The chain joins TRBV9 to TRBJ2-5; perhaps TRBD2 as D (6 bases). The CDR3 extends over 16 amino acids. Trimming took off 4 bases at V and 0 bases at J, with 16 bases between the two ends. CDR1 is SGDLS, CDR2 YYNGEE, per germline. CDR3: CASSLGGSRYQETQYF. CDR3 sequence (DNA): TGTGCCAGCAGCCTGGGGGGATCAAGGTACCAAGAGACCCAGTACTTC.

This clone occurred a few times. The chain is built from TRBV9 and TRBJ1-2; TRBD1 aligns across 9 bases. Germline lookup yields CDR1 SGDLS and CDR2 YYNGEE. CDR3 length equals 13 residues. V lost 7 bases to trimming and J lost 8 bases; unmatched junction nucleotides: 9. The CDR3, as DNA: TGTGCCAGCGCATCGGGACAGGGTATCGGCTACACCTTC. This gives the protein CASASGQGIGYTF.

This clone was recorded a few times. The rearrangement joins TRBV6-1 to TRBJ2-5; TRBD2 aligns across 14 bases. Trimming cost V 11 bases and J 0 bases; bases outside gene matches: 5. CDR1 and CDR2 (germline): MNHNS, SASEGT. The CDR3 is made up of 15 amino acids. The CDR3 sequence: CAAGLAGGYQETQYF. CDR3 sequence (DNA): TGTGCCGCTGGACTAGCGGGGGGCTACCAAGAGACCCAGTACTTC.

This clone was counted a few times. V and J are TRBV4-3 and TRBJ1-2; a weak D match, TRBD1 (5 bases). The length of the CDR3 is 13 residues. Trimming shortened V by 0 bases and J by 5 bases, and 7 bases separated the two germline ends. Germline V CDR1 and CDR2: LGHNA, YSLEER. CDR3 loop: CASSQDRGYGYTF. DNA of the CDR3: TGCGCCAGCAGCCAAGATCGGGGGTATGGCTACACCTTC.

The genes are TRBV6-5 and TRBJ2-3; no reliable D call. V gave up 10 bases and J gave up 0 bases, with 14 bases separating them. The CDR3 is made up of 14 amino acids. Germline V lookup: CDR1 MNHEY, CDR2 SVGAGI. The CDR3 nucleotides read TGTGCCACTCTAGTGAGCGCTAGCACAGATACGCAGTATTTT. The encoded protein is CATLVSASTDTQYF.

This clone was detected only a few times. This chain connects TRBV7-8 to TRBJ2-3; a weak D match, TRBD2 (6 bases). With 8 bases removed from V and 9 bases from J, the gap between germline ends came to 12 bases. The CDR3 runs 11 residues. CDR1 is SGHVS and CDR2 is FQNEAQ in the germline V gene. The DNA for the CDR3 is TGTGCCAGCCATGACGGGGGAACGCAGTATTTT. Translating it yields CASHDGGTQYF.

This clone showed up just a few times. The chain carries TRBV7-9 and TRBJ2-7; D is possibly TRBD2 (6 bases). In germline, CDR1 is SEHNR, CDR2 FQNEAQ (reference sequence). The CDR3 runs to 12 residues. Deletions cut 4 bases from V and 4 bases from J, with 8 bases between. CDR3 sequence: CASSSGEYEQYF. In DNA form, the CDR3 reads TGTGCCAGCAGCTCGGGGGAATACGAGCAGTACTTC.

This clone came up a few times. The V and J genes are TRBV19 and TRBJ2-2; TRBD1 matches at 9 bases. The CDR3 sequence is 16 residues long. V shed 5 bases, J shed 4 bases, and the junction held 8 bases outside the gene matches. Germline CDR1 LNHDA, CDR2 SQIVND (reference sequence). The CDR3 DNA follows: TGTGCCAGTAGTGACCGACAGGGGGTTAGCACCGGGGAGCTGTTTTTT. It is translated as CASSDRQGVSTGELFF.

J is TRBJ2-2 and V is TRBV10-3; the D gene is possibly TRBD1 (7 bases). Trimming left V 4 bases short and J 5 bases short, with 23 bases between. Germline lookup yields CDR1 ENHRY and CDR2 SYGVKD. The CDR3 extends over 18 amino acids. The CDR3 spells CAISGRGRQGVWTGELFF. The CDR3 DNA sequence: TGTGCCATCAGTGGGCGGGGAAGACAGGGCGTATGGACCGGGGAGCTGTTTTTT.

This chain uses TRBV15 with TRBJ1-5, with TRBD1 as a possible D gene (6 bases). Deletions cut 4 bases from V and 9 bases from J, with 19 bases between. The length of the CDR3 is 15 residues. Germline-derived CDR1 and CDR2 are LNHNV and YYDKDF (reference sequence). Here the CDR3 DNA reads TGTGCCACCAGCATAAGGTCAGGGGATCATAGGCCCCAGCATTTT. It translates to CATSIRSGDHRPQHF.

CDR3 region: CASSLRRTGTDTQYF. CDR3 in DNA: TGTGCCAGCAGCTTACGAAGGACAGGCACAGATACGCAGTATTTT. The genes are TRBV5-4 and TRBJ2-3, with D tentatively TRBD1 (6 bases). V was trimmed by 2 bases and J by 1 base, leaving 11 bases between them. CDR1 SGHNT and CDR2 YYREEE come from the germline V gene (reference sequence). The CDR3 is made up of 15 amino acids.

The chain recombines TRBV4-1 with TRBJ2-3; the D is unclear. The germline gives CDR1 MGHRA, CDR2 YSYEKL. With 0 bases removed from V and 2 bases from J, the gap between germline ends came to 6 bases. CDR3 length: 14 residues. The CDR3 DNA reads as TGCGCCAGCAGCCAAGAGAGTCCCACAGATACGCAGTATTTT. This gives the protein CASSQESPTDTQYF.

As concerns this clone: The junction departs from the called germline gene at one end, perhaps through a read error. The rearrangement joins TRBV7-9 to TRBJ2-1; 12 nucleotides agree with TRBD2. Per germline, CDR1 SEHNR and CDR2 FQNEAQ (reference sequence). The CDR3 consists of 17 residues. CDR3 protein: CASSLTSGGRSYNERFF. As DNA, the CDR3 is TGTGCCAGCAGCTTGACTAGCGGGGGTCGCTCCTACAATGAGCGGTTCTTC.

Regarding this clone: A much larger clone lies a single base off, so this may be a read error. The chain links TRBV5-4 to TRBJ2-3; TRBD2 matches at 9 bases. Germline V gives CDR1 SGHNT, CDR2 YYREEE (reference sequence). V dropped 0 bases and J dropped 1; count of bases not matched to a gene: 0. The CDR3 sequence is 15 residues long. CDR3 protein: CASSLGLAGTDTQYF. The CDR3 nucleotides are TGTGCCAGCAGCTTGGGACTAGCGGGCACAGATACGCAGTATTTT.